This TCR beta chain was recovered during a study of shared clonotypes between healthy human individuals. Regarding the study as a whole: Sharing of clonotypes among donors was expected to vary with sequencing depth.

Adults of Caucasian background living in Nashville, Tennessee made up all donors. With respect to this clone: Its antigen is currently unknown.

Genomic DNA belonging to each subset was distributed in equal measure over several immunoSEQ plates. Assay: immunoSEQ multiplex PCR; the TCRdb copy retains only in-frame clones and omits some. The sample holds some 580,000 clones; approximately 97% are singletons and the top ten take roughly 0.055%. In germline, CDR1 is LNHDA, CDR2 SQIVND (reference sequence). V was trimmed by 3 bases and J by 0 bases, leaving 8 bases between them. This CDR3 region has 14 residues. This TCR was sampled from a woman between 25 and 40 years old in good health. The gene calls are TRBV19 and TRBJ1-1; tentatively, D is TRBD1 (5 bases). Specimen: naive CD4+ T cells sorted from blood. Subset of the sample: CD45RA+ positively selected. The CDR3 coding sequence is TGTGCCAGTAGTATCGGGACGGTGAACACTGAAGCTTTCTTT. Translating it yields CASSIGTVNTEAFF. The full variable domain, its missing parts supplied by reference TRBV19 and TRBJ1-1, is DGGITQSPKYLFRKEGQNVTLSCEQNLNHDAMYWYRQDPGQGLRLIYYSQIVNDFQKGDIAEGYSVSREKKESFPLTVTSAQKNPTAFYLCASSIGTVNTEAFFGQGTRLTVV.